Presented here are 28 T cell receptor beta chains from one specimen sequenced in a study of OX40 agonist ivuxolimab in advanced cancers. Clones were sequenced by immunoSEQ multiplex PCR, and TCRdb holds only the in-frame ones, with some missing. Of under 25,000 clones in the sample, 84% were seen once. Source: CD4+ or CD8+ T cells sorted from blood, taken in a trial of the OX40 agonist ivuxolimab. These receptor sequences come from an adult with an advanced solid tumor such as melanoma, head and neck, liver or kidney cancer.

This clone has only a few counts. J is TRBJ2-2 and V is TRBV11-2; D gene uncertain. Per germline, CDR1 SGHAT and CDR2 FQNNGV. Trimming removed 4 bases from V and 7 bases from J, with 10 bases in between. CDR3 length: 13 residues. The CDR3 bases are TGTGCCAGCAGCTACCCCGGTGACGGGGAGCTGTTTTTT. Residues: CASSYPGDGELFF.

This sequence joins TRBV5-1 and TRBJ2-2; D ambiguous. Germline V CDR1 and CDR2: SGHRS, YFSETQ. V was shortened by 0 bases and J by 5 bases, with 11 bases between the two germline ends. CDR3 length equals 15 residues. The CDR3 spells CASSLVRAETGELFF. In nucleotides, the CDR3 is TGCGCCAGCAGCTTGGTTCGGGCGGAGACCGGGGAGCTGTTTTTT. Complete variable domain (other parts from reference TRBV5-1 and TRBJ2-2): KAGVTQTPRYLIKTRGQQVTLSCSPISGHRSVSWYQQTPGQGLQFLFEYFSETQRNKGNFPGRFSGRQFSNSRSEMNVSTLELGDSALYLCASSLVRAETGELFFGEGSRLTVL.

The CDR3 sequence is CASSLGLAGNTGELFF. CDR3 in DNA: TGTGCCAGCAGCTTAGGGCTAGCGGGCAACACCGGGGAGCTGTTTTTT. This chain joins TRBV11-2 and TRBJ2-2; 8 bases match TRBD2. V lost 1 base, J lost 2 bases, and 3 bases stayed unmatched. This CDR3 is 16 amino acids long. CDR1 is SGHAT, CDR2 FQNNGV, per germline.

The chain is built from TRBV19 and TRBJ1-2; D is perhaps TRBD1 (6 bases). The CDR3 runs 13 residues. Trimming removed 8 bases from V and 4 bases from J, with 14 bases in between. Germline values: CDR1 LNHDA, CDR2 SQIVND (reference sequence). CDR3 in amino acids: CASWSDSSYGYTF. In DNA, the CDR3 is TGTGCCAGTTGGTCGGACAGTTCCTATGGCTACACCTTC.

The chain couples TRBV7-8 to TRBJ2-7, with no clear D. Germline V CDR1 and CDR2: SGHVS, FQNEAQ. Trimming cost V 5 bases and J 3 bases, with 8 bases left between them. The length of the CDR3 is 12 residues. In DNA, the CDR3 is TGTGCCAGCAGCCCCAACGACTACGAGCAGTACTTC. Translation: CASSPNDYEQYF.

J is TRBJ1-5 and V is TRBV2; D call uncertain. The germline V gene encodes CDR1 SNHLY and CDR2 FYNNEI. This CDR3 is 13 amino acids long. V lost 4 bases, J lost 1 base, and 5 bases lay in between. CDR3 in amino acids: CASSADSNQPQHF. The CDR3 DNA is TGTGCCAGCAGTGCGGACAGCAATCAGCCCCAGCATTTT.

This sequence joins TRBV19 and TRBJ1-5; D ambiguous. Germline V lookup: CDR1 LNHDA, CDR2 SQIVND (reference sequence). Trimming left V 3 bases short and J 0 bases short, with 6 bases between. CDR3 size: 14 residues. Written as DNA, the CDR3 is TGTGCCAGTAGTATGAAGGGTAGCAATCAGCCCCAGCATTTT. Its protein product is CASSMKGSNQPQHF.

CDR3 region: CASSEAQGLGNEQFF. CDR3 bases: TGTGCCAGCAGTGAAGCGCAGGGACTAGGTAATGAGCAGTTCTTC. The V call is TRBV2, the J call TRBJ2-1; 8 bases line up with TRBD2. Germline CDR1 and CDR2: SNHLY and FYNNEI. Germline trimming cut 0 bases from V and 7 bases from J; bases unmatched to any gene: 5. The CDR3 is made up of 15 amino acids.

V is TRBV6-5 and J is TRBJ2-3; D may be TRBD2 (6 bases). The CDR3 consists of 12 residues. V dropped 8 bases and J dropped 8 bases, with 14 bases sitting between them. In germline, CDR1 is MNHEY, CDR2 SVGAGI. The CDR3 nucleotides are TGTGCCAGCCGCGGGACTTTATTTACGCAGTATTTT. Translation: CASRGTLFTQYF.

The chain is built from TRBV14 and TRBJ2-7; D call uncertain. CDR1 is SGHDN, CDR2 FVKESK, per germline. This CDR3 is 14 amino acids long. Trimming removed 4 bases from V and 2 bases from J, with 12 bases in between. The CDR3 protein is CASSLPGPPYEQYF. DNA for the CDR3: TGTGCCAGCAGCCTCCCAGGACCCCCCTACGAGCAGTACTTC.

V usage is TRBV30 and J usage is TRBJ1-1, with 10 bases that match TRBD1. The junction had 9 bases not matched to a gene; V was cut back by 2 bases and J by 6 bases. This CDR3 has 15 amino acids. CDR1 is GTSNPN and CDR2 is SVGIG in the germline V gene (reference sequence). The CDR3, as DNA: TGTGCCTGGAGTTTGTACCGGGACAGGGGAGCTGAAGCTTTCTTT. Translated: CAWSLYRDRGAEAFF. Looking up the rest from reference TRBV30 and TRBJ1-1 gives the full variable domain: SQTIHQWPATLVQPVGSPLSLECTVEGTSNPNLYWYRQAAGRGLQLLFYSVGIGQISSEVPQNLSASRPQDRQFILSSKKLLLSDSGFYLCAWSLYRDRGAEAFFGQGTRLTVV.

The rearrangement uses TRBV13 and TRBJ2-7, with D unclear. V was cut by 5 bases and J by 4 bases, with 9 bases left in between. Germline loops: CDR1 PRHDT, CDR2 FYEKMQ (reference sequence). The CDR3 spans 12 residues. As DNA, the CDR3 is TGTGCCAGCAGCCCAGGTAATTACGAGCAGTACTTC. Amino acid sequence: CASSPGNYEQYF.

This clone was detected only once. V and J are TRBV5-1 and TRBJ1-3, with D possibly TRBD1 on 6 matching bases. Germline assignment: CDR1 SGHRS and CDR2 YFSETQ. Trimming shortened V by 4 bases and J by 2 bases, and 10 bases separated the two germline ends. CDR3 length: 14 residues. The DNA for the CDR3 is TGCGCCAGCAGCGAAGGGACAACTGGAAACACCATATATTTT. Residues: CASSEGTTGNTIYF.

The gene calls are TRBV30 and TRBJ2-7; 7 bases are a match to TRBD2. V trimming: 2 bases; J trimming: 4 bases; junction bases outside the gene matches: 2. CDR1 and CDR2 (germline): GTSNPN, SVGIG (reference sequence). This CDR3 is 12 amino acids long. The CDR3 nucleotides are TGTGCCTGGAGTTGGGGGGGTTACGAGCAGTACTTC. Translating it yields CAWSWGGYEQYF.

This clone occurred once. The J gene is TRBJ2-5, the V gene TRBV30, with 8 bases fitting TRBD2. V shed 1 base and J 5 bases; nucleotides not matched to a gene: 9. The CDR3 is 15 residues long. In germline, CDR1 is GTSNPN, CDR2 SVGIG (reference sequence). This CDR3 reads CAWSETGGAGETQYF. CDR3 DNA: TGTGCCTGGAGTGAGACGGGGGGGGCCGGGGAGACCCAGTACTTC.

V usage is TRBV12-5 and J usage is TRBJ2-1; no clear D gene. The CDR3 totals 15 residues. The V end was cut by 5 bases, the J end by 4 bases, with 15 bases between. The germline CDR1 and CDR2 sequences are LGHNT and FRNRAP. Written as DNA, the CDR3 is TGTGCTAGTGGTCCCGCCCGGGTGCCGTACAATGAGCAGTTCTTC. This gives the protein CASGPARVPYNEQFF.

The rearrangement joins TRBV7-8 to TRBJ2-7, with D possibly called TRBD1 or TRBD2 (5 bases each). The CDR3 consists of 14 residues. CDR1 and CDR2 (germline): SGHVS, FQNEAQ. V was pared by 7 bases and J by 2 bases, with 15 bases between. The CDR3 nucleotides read TGTGCCAGCACCTCGGGACGTCTTACCTACGAGCAGTACTTC. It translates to CASTSGRLTYEQYF. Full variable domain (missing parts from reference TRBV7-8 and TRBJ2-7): GAGVSQSPRYKVAKRGQDVALRCDPISGHVSLFWYQQALGQGPEFLTYFQNEAQLDKSGLPSDRFFAERPEGSVSTLKIQRTQQEDSAVYLCASTSGRLTYEQYFGPGTRLTVT.

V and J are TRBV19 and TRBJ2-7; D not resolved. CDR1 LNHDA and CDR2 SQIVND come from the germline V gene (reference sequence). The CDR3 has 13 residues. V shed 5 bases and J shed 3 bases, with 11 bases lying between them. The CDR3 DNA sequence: TGTGCCAGTAGTTTACGACACGTCTACGAGCAGTACTTC. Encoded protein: CASSLRHVYEQYF.

The CDR3 sequence: CAWSPPSGGTYNEQFF. CDR3 bases: TGTGCCTGGAGTCCCCCTAGCGGGGGGACCTACAATGAGCAGTTCTTC. V gene TRBV30 combines with J gene TRBJ2-1; 11 bases are a match to TRBD2. J was trimmed by 2 bases and V by 2 bases; bases with no gene match: 5. This CDR3 comprises 16 residues. Germline loops: CDR1 GTSNPN, CDR2 SVGIG (reference sequence).

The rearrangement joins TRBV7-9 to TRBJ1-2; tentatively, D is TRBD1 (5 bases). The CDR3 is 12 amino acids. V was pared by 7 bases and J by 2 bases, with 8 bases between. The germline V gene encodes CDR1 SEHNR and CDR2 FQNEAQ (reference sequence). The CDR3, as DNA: TGTGCCAGCATGGGGGTAAACTATGGCTACACCTTC. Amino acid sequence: CASMGVNYGYTF.

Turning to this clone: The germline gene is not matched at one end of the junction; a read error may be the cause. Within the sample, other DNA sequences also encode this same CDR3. Written as DNA, the CDR3 is TGTGCCAGCAGCCAAGAAAGGGTAATGAACACTGAGGCTTTCTTT. Translating gives CASSQERVMNTEAFF. J is TRBJ1-1 and V is TRBV4-2; D is unclear. Per germline, CDR1 LGHNA and CDR2 YNFKEQ. The CDR3 runs to 15 residues.

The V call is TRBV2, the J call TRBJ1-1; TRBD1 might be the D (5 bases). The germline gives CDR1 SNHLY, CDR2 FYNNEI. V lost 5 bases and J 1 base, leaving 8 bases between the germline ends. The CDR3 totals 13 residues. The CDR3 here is CASSRDQNTEAFF. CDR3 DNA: TGTGCCAGCAGTCGGGACCAGAACACTGAAGCTTTCTTT.

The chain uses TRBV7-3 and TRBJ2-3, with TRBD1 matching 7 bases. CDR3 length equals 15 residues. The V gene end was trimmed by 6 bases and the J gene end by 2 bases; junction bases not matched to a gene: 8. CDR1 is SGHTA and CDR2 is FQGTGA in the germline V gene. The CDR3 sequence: CASSEGALYTDTQYF. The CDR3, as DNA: TGTGCCAGCAGTGAGGGGGCCCTTTACACAGATACGCAGTATTTT.

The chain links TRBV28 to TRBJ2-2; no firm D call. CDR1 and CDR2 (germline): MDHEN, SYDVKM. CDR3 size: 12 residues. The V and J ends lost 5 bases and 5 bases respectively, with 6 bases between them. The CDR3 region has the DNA TGTGCCAGCAGTCCGAGGACCGGGGAGCTGTTTTTT. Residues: CASSPRTGELFF.

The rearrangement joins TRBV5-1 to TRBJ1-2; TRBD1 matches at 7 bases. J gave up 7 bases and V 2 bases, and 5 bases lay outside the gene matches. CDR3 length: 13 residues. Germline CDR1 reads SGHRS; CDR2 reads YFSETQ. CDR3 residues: CASSFGRGGGYTF. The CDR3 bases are TGCGCCAGCAGCTTCGGCAGGGGGGGTGGCTACACCTTC.

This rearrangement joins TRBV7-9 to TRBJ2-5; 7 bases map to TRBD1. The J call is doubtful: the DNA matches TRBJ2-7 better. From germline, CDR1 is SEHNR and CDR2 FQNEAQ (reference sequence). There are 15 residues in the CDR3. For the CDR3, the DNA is TGTGCCAGCAGATCAGACAGGGTACGGACCTACGAGCAGTACTTC. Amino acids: CASRSDRVRTYEQYF.

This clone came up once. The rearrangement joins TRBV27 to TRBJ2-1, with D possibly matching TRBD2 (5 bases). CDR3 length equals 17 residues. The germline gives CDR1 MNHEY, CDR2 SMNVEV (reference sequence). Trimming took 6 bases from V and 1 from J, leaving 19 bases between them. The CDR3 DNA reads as TGTGCCAGCAGAAAGGACGCGCGACTACTTTCCTACAATGAGCAGTTCTTC. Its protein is CASRKDARLLSYNEQFF.

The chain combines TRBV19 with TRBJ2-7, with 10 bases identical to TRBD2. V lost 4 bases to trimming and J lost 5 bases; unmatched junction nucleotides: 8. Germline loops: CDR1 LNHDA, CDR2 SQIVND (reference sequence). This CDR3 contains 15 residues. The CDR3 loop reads CASSTIAGGPDEQYF. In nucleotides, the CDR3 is TGTGCCAGTAGTACAATAGCGGGAGGTCCCGACGAGCAGTACTTC.